This TCR beta chain was found in a study of OX40 agonist ivuxolimab in advanced cancers. Study context: People who had prior anti-PD-1, anti-PD-L1 or anti-CTLA-4 therapy could take part, and under 50% had some.

Clones were read by immunoSEQ multiplex PCR, and TCRdb kept only the in-frame ones, dropping some. The data show 50,000 to 60,000 clones, about four fifths seen once. Trimming removed 4 bases from V and 4 bases from J; junction bases left unmatched: 6. CDR1 and CDR2 from the germline V gene are SGHDN and FVKESK. CDR3 size: 17 residues. The specimen was CD4+ or CD8+ T cells sorted from blood, collected in a trial of the OX40 agonist ivuxolimab. This TCR was sampled from an adult with an advanced solid tumor such as melanoma, head and neck, liver or kidney cancer. The genes are TRBV14 and TRBJ2-5; 16 nucleotides agree with TRBD2. Written as DNA, the CDR3 is TGTGCCAGCAGCCCTCCGGGACTAGCGGGGGGGCGAGAGACCCAGTACTTC. Translation: CASSPPGLAGGRETQYF.